The clone carrying this TCR beta chain appeared a few times. What it recognizes is unknown. CDR3 length: 14 residues. V gave up 5 bases and J gave up 5 bases, with 14 bases separating them. CDR1 is SGHKS and CDR2 is YYEKEE in the germline V gene (reference sequence). The data were obtained in a study of blood T cells in healthy people across ages. Sample-barcoded 5' priming and a J-beta primer mix drove a second PCR of about 6 to 12 cycles. A template-switch adaptor with 12 random nucleotides tagged each cDNA molecule. In TCRdb, the 5' RACE reads were re-called with MiXCR into one record per CDR3 protein. The sample consists of under 2,000,000 distinct CDR3 sequences, roughly 52% of them appearing once. Findings of the study overall: Total diversity from one million sequenced T cells was likely underestimated. Donor CMV status was unknown, possibly confounding expanded clonotype changes.

The clonotype was recovered from a woman in her thirties or forties in good health. The chain combines TRBV5-5 with TRBJ2-1; D may be TRBD1 or TRBD2 (7 bases each). The specimen sequenced was blood. The CDR3 loop reads CASSPQGGNNEQFF. CDR3 in DNA: TGTGCCAGCAGTCCCCAGGGGGGGAACAATGAGCAGTTCTTC.